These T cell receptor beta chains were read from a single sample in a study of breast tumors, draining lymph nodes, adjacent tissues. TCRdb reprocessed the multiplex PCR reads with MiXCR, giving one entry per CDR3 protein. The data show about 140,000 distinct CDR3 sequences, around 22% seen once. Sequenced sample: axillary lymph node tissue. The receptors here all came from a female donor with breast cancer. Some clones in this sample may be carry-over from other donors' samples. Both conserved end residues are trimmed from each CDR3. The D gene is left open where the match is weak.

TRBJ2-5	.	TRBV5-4	ASSFGQIQETQY
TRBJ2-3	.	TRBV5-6	ASSLKTGLGWLEY
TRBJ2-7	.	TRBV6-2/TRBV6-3	ASSLNAGEQY
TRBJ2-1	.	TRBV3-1	ASSQRGPYEQF
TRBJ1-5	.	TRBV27	ASSFLTGPQH
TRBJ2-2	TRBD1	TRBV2	ASSEARGRAGELF
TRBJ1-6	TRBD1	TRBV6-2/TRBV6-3	ASGVQGISPLH
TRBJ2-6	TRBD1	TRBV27	ASSRTGTGTWAGANVLT
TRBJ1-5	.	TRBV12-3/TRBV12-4	ASSLGLINQPQH
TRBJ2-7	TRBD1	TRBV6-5	ASGQGGYEQY
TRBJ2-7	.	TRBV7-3	ASSLTAGYEQY
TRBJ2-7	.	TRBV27	ASSLSLPYEQY
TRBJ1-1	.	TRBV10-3	AISESIQGSEAF
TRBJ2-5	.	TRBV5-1	ASSNGQQETQY
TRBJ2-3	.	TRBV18	ASSPQKLQDTQY
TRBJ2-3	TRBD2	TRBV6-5	ASSYSITSGLNTDTQY
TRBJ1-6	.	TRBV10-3	ATDEAPNRNSPLH
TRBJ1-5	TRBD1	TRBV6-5	ASSTTGDGSAQH
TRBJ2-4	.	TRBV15	ATSRAGVVGGIQY
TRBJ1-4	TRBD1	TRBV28	ASRHTGGTNEKLF
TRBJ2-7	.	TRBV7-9	ASSTGTHSSYEQY
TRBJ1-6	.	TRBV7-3	ASSRPGTGPNSPLH
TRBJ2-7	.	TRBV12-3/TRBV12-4	ASSPRRNKNEQY
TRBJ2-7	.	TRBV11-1	ASSTASYEQY
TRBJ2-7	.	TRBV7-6	ASSPAGEAGYEQY
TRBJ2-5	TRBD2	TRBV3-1	ASSQKAGGPGTQY
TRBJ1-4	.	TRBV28	ASSPGGATNEKLF
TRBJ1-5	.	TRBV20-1	SARDTRVRQPQH
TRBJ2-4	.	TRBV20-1	SPGGQDKNIQY
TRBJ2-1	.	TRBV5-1	ASSFEGQTYNEQF
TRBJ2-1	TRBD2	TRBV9	ASSALGTSGSNEQF
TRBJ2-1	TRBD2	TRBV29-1	SYGLAPHNEQF
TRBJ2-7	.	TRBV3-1	ASSQVAGYEQY
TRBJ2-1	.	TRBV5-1	ASQRQGGLLGNEQF
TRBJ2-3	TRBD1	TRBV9	ASSVEGQGTDTQY
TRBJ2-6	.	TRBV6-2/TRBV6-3	ASSYPAGDPSGANVLT
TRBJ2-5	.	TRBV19	ASSIGNKETQY
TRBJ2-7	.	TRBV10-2	ASSVGSSYEQY
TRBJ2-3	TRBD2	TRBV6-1	ASSEEAGSDTQY
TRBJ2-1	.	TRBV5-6	ASSLALAGNEQF
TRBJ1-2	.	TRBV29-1	SARGREPGYT
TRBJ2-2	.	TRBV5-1	ASSLAGVVTGELF
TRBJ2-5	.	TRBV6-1	ASDGGLETQY
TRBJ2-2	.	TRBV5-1	ASSLTGTLRTGELF
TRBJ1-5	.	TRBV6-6	ASNYSWDNQPQH
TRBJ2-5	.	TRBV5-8	ASSLEARQETQY
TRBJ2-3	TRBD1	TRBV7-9	ASSLEGQGSDTQY
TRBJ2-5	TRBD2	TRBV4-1	ASSLTSGSETQY
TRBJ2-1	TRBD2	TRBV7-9	ASSLASGRNNEQF
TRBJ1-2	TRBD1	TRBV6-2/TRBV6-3	ASSYSRTGYGYT
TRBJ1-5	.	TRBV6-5	ASSKQGEPQH
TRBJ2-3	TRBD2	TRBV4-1	ASSQFSGVSTDTQY
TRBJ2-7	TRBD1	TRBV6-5	ASSYSGTGSYEQH
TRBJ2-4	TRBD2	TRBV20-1	SAKTSGRLNIQY
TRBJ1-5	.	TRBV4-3	ASSQSLQGSNQPQH
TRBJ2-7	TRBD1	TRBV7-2	ASSSGQASTYEQY
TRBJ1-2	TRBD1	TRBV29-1	SVEGGDRGNYGYT
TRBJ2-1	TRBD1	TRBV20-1	SARTPPGQGFYEQF
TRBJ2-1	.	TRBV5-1	ASGLASPYNEQF
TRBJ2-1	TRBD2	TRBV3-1	ASSRFREAEQF